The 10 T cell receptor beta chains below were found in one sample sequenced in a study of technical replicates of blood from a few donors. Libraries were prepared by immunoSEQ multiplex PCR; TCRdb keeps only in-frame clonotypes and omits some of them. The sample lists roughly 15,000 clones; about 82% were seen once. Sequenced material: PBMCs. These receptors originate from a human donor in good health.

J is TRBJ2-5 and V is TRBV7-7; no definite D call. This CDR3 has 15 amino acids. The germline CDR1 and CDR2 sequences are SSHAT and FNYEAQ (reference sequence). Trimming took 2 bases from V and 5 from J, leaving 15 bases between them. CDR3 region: CASSLRLEVSETQYF. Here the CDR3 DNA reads TGTGCCAGCAGCTTAAGGCTCGAGGTTTCGGAGACCCAGTACTTC.

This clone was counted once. The DNA of the CDR3 is TGTGCCAGCAGTCCCTCCCTGTTAGCGGGGCATAGCAATGAGCAGTTCTTC. Protein: CASSPSLLAGHSNEQFF. The V call is TRBV28, the J call TRBJ2-1; TRBD2 aligns across 8 bases. Germline V lookup: CDR1 MDHEN, CDR2 SYDVKM. The CDR3 is made up of 17 amino acids. The V and J ends lost 5 bases and 6 bases, in that order; junction bases with no gene match: 15.

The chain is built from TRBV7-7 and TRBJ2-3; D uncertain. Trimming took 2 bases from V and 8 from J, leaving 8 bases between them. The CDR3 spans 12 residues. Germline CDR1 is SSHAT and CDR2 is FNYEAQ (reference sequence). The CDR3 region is CASSLQGGTQYF. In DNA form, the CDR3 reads TGTGCCAGCAGCTTACAAGGCGGTACGCAGTATTTT.

CDR3 amino acids: CASTGQGADTQYF. In DNA form, the CDR3 reads TGCGCCAGCACAGGACAGGGCGCAGATACGCAGTATTTT. The J gene is TRBJ2-3, the V gene TRBV10-2, with 8 bases identical to TRBD1. The CDR3 has 13 residues. Germline CDR1 and CDR2: WSHSY and SAAADI. Losses at the gene ends were 7 bases for V and 4 bases for J; bases not matched to a gene: 4.

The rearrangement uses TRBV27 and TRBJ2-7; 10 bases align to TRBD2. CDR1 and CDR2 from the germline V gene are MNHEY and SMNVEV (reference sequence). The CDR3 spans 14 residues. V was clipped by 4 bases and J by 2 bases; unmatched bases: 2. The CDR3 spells CASSSTSGPYEQYF. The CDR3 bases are TGTGCCAGCAGTTCGACTAGCGGGCCCTACGAGCAGTACTTC.

The CDR3 here is CASSRLAGNYNEQFF. CDR3 DNA: TGTGCCAGCAGTCGATTAGCGGGAAATTACAATGAGCAGTTCTTC. J is TRBJ2-1 and V is TRBV28, with 8 bases lining up with TRBD2. Germline-derived CDR1 and CDR2 are MDHEN and SYDVKM. The CDR3 length is 15 residues. The V and J ends lost 5 bases and 4 bases, in that order; junction bases with no gene match: 7.

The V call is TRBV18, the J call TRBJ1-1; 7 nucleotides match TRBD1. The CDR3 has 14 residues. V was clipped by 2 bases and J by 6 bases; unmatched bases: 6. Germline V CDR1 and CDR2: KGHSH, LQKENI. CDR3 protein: CASSPDTGAAEAFF. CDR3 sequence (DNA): TGTGCCAGCTCACCAGACACAGGGGCAGCTGAAGCTTTCTTT.

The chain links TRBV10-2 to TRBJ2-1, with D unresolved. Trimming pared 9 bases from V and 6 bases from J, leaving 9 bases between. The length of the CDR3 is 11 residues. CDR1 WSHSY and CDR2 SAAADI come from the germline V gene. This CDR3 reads CASSRGNEQFF. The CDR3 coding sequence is TGCGCCAGTTCTCGAGGCAATGAGCAGTTCTTC.

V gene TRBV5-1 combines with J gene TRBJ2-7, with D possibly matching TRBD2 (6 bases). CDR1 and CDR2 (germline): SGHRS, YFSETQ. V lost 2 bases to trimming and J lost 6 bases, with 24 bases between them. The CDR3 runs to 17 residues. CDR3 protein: CASSLGLRELSYFEQYF. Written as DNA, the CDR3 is TGCGCCAGCAGCTTAGGGCTGCGGGAACTTTCCTACTTCGAGCAGTACTTC.

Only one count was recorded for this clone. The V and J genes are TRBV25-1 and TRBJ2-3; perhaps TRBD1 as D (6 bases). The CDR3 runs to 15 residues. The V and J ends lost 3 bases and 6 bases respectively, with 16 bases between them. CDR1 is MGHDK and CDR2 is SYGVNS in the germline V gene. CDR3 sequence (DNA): TGTGCCAGCAGTGAGGGGGCAGGCCTCCCCGATACGCAGTATTTT. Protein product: CASSEGAGLPDTQYF.